This T cell receptor beta chain was recorded in a study of response to subunit inactivated influenza vaccine. Concerning this clonotype itself: Its antigen is not known.

Looked up from germline, CDR1 is KGHSH and CDR2 is LQKENI. The CDR3 extends over 16 amino acids. The V gene lost 0 bases and the J gene lost 4 bases, with 16 bases spanning the gap. Study outcomes and limitations: Authors suggested that a seasonal influenza vaccination recruits few new T cells each time.

One entry per CDR3 protein results from TCRdb running MiXCR on the RT-PCR reads. Of around 300,000 distinct CDR3 sequences listed, 20% to 25% are singletons. The J gene is TRBJ2-7, the V gene TRBV18; D not certain. This clonotype was obtained from a man in his fifties or sixties who received an inactivated influenza vaccine. Specimen: PBMCs from blood, collected approximately 22 months after vaccination. In DNA form, the CDR3 reads TGTGCCAGCTCACCACCCCTGAGTGGCAGCAGATACGAGCAGTACTTC. It is translated as CASSPPLSGSRYEQYF.